The 26 T cell receptor beta chains below all came from one sample that was sequenced in a study of cytomegalovirus exposure and HLA in healthy donors. In the PCR, 60 Vbeta and 13 Jbeta primers were used. Measured with immunoSEQ multiplex PCR; TCRdb has only the in-frame clones, and not every one. The sample contains more than 200,000 clones, approximately 80% of which appear only once. Sequenced input: PBMCs. The source is a girl aged 2-15 years in good health and CMV-seronegative.

The chain carries TRBV7-6 and TRBJ2-3; 8 bases are a match to TRBD2. The V gene end was trimmed by 5 bases and the J gene end by 4 bases; junction bases not matched to a gene: 11. Germline V gene lookup returns CDR1 SGHVS and CDR2 FNYEAQ. This CDR3 spans 16 amino acids. CDR3: CASSPRLAGGSDTQYF. CDR3 nucleotides: TGTGCCAGCAGCCCGCGGTTGGCGGGAGGATCAGATACGCAGTATTTT. The entire variable domain, with the rest obtained from reference TRBV7-6 and TRBJ2-3, is as follows: GAGVSQSPRYKVTKRGQDVALRCDPISGHVSLYWYRQALGQGPEFLTYFNYEAQQDKSGLPNDRFSAERPEGSISTLTIQRTEQRDSAMYRCASSPRLAGGSDTQYFGPGTRLTVL.

The chain joins TRBV5-4 to TRBJ2-7; 9 bases agree with TRBD2. CDR1 and CDR2 from the germline V gene are SGHNT and YYREEE (reference sequence). The CDR3 consists of 16 residues. Losses at the gene ends were 0 bases for V and 4 bases for J; bases not matched to a gene: 8. CDR3 coding DNA: TGTGCCAGCAGCTTGGGCAGTAGCGGGGGACAATACGAGCAGTACTTC. Its protein product is CASSLGSSGGQYEQYF.

V is TRBV6-1 and J is TRBJ1-5; unclear D gene. V was trimmed by 5 bases and J by 4 bases, leaving 9 bases between them. The CDR3 runs to 13 residues. Germline V gene data show CDR1 as MNHNS and CDR2 as SASEGT. DNA of the CDR3: TGTGCCAGCAGTCGATCGGAGAATCAGCCCCAGCATTTT. Amino acids: CASSRSENQPQHF.

Only a few counts were recorded for this clone. The J gene is TRBJ1-2, the V gene TRBV27; D is unclear. The germline V gene encodes CDR1 MNHEY and CDR2 SMNVEV (reference sequence). V shed 3 bases and J shed 4 bases, with 9 bases lying between them. This CDR3 spans 13 amino acids. DNA for the CDR3: TGTGCCAGCAGTTTTGGCCAGTTCTATGGCTACACCTTC. Translating gives CASSFGQFYGYTF.

The V and J genes are TRBV4-1 and TRBJ2-1; 13 nucleotides agree with TRBD2. Germline CDR1 is MGHRA and CDR2 is YSYEKL. Germline trimming cut 4 bases from V and 15 bases from J; bases unmatched to any gene: 9. The CDR3 totals 14 residues. The CDR3 DNA reads as TGCGCCAGCAGCCCCGAAGGACTAGCGGGAGCAACGTTCTTC. Its translation: CASSPEGLAGATFF.

The J gene is TRBJ2-7, the V gene TRBV6-1, with TRBD1 as a possible D gene (5 bases). Germline V gene sequence: CDR1 MNHNS, CDR2 SASEGT. Trimming left V 2 bases short and J 2 bases short, with 7 bases between. The CDR3 has 13 amino acids. The CDR3 loop reads CASSETGPYEQYF. The CDR3 region has the DNA TGTGCCAGCAGTGAAACAGGACCCTACGAGCAGTACTTC.

This clone was counted between two and nine times. V is TRBV9 and J is TRBJ1-3; 8 nucleotides match TRBD1. In germline, CDR1 is SGDLS, CDR2 YYNGEE. Losses at the gene ends were 3 bases for V and 0 bases for J; bases not matched to a gene: 11. The CDR3 has 18 residues. CDR3 loop: CASSASRPGQVSGNTIYF. The CDR3 coding sequence is TGTGCCAGCAGCGCCAGCAGACCGGGACAGGTCTCTGGAAACACCATATATTTT.

V gene TRBV6-5 combines with J gene TRBJ2-6; possible D gene TRBD1, 5 bases. The CDR3 sequence is 15 residues long. Per the germline V gene, CDR1 is MNHEY and CDR2 is SVGAGI. V was shortened by 3 bases and J by 0 bases, with 6 bases between the two germline ends. This chain's CDR3 is CASSYDSSGANVLTF. DNA of the CDR3: TGTGCCAGCAGTTATGACAGCTCTGGGGCCAACGTCCTGACTTTC.

The chain couples TRBV5-1 to TRBJ2-5; 8 positions match TRBD1. The V gene end was trimmed by 4 bases and the J gene end by 0 bases; junction bases not matched to a gene: 5. The CDR3 totals 15 residues. Germline-derived CDR1 and CDR2 are SGHRS and YFSETQ. The CDR3 DNA is TGCGCCAGCAGCAGATGGGGACAGGACCAAGAGACCCAGTACTTC. This codes for CASSRWGQDQETQYF. Combining the CDR3 with reference TRBV5-1 and TRBJ2-5 gives the whole variable domain KAGVTQTPRYLIKTRGQQVTLSCSPISGHRSVSWYQQTPGQGLQFLFEYFSETQRNKGNFPGRFSGRQFSNSRSEMNVSTLELGDSALYLCASSRWGQDQETQYFGPGTRLLVL.

The chain joins TRBV2 to TRBJ1-2; 10 bases line up with TRBD1. Germline V gives CDR1 SNHLY, CDR2 FYNNEI. After removal of 2 bases from V and 4 bases from J, the junction contained 7 bases not matched to a gene. The CDR3 loop spans 16 amino acids. Here the CDR3 reads CASSEWGDRGFYGYTF. The CDR3 bases are TGTGCCAGCAGTGAATGGGGGGACAGGGGATTCTATGGCTACACCTTC.

The chain carries TRBV29-1 and TRBJ2-5; TRBD1 matches at 7 bases. This CDR3 comprises 14 residues. V was pared by 6 bases and J by 7 bases, with 14 bases of the junction left unmatched. The V gene's germline CDR1 is SQVTM and CDR2 ANQGSEA. The CDR3 nucleotides read TGCAGCGTAGCCACAGGGGACCCTCTAGGGACCCAGTACTTC. Translation: CSVATGDPLGTQYF.

As to this clone: The identical CDR3 is also encoded by other nucleotide sequences in the sample. V gene TRBV19 combines with J gene TRBJ2-5; D not resolved. Trimming pared 1 base from V and 2 bases from J, leaving 5 bases between. CDR3 size: 13 residues. Germline V gives CDR1 LNHDA, CDR2 SQIVND (reference sequence). CDR3: CASSIGRQETQYF. The CDR3 DNA follows: TGTGCCAGTAGTATAGGGCGGCAAGAGACCCAGTACTTC.

The chain employs TRBV29-1 and TRBJ2-3; D not resolved. With 2 bases removed from V and 4 bases from J, the gap between germline ends came to 10 bases. The CDR3 length is 13 residues. From germline, CDR1 is SQVTM and CDR2 ANQGSEA. The CDR3 sequence is CSVETRLADTQYF. Here the CDR3 DNA reads TGCAGCGTTGAAACTCGATTGGCAGATACGCAGTATTTT.

This sequence joins TRBV5-1 and TRBJ2-7; 7 positions match TRBD1. Germline V lookup: CDR1 SGHRS, CDR2 YFSETQ. Trimming removed 2 bases from V and 7 bases from J; junction bases left unmatched: 12. This CDR3 is built from 15 residues. CDR3 DNA sequence: TGCGCCAGCAGCTTCGAGGGGGCGCAAATCGGAGAGCAGTACTTC. Translating gives CASSFEGAQIGEQYF.

CDR3 region: CASSSAGTGNYGYTF. In DNA form, the CDR3 reads TGTGCCAGCAGCTCCGCTGGGACAGGGAACTATGGCTACACCTTC. V usage is TRBV7-9 and J usage is TRBJ1-2; 9 positions agree with TRBD1. From germline, CDR1 is SEHNR and CDR2 FQNEAQ (reference sequence). CDR3 size: 15 residues. Losses at the gene ends were 4 bases for V and 2 bases for J; bases not matched to a gene: 5.

The rearrangement links TRBV7-9 to TRBJ2-5, with a weak D call TRBD1 (6 bases). The J call could be wrong; TRBJ2-7 is a better fit for the DNA end. This CDR3 is 15 amino acids long. The V gene's germline CDR1 is SEHNR and CDR2 FQNEAQ (reference sequence). The CDR3 loop is CASSPAAGDLYEQYF. The CDR3 DNA follows: TGTGCCAGCAGCCCCGCGGCAGGGGATCTCTACGAGCAGTACTTC.

This sequence joins TRBV6-6 and TRBJ1-1; D may be TRBD1 (5 bases). CDR3 size: 13 residues. Trimming took off 7 bases at V and 1 base at J, with 10 bases between the two ends. Germline V gives CDR1 MNHNY, CDR2 SVGAGI (reference sequence). CDR3 amino acids: CASNAGGNTEAFF. The CDR3 bases are TGTGCCAGCAATGCCGGGGGGAACACTGAAGCTTTCTTT.

The V gene is TRBV9, the J gene TRBJ1-1; the match to TRBD1 covers 11 bases. CDR3 size: 16 residues. Unmatched junction bases numbered 7, after V lost 3 bases and J lost 3 bases. Germline-derived CDR1 and CDR2 are SGDLS and YYNGEE. The CDR3 region is CASSANRDRGDTEAFF. The DNA of the CDR3 is TGTGCCAGCAGCGCAAACCGGGACAGGGGGGACACTGAAGCTTTCTTT.

The V gene is TRBV7-9, the J gene TRBJ2-3, with a tentative D call TRBD2 (6 bases). The germline CDR1 and CDR2 sequences are SEHNR and FQNEAQ (reference sequence). Trimming pared 3 bases from V and 7 bases from J, leaving 17 bases between. CDR3 length equals 15 residues. CDR3 amino acids: CASSLDWGGENTQYF. In nucleotides, the CDR3 is TGTGCCAGCAGCTTGGACTGGGGAGGAGAGAATACGCAGTATTTT.

This clone was observed once. The rearrangement joins TRBV14 to TRBJ1-4; TRBD1 might be the D (6 bases). CDR1 and CDR2 from the germline V gene are SGHDN and FVKESK. The V and J ends lost 4 bases and 8 bases respectively, with 11 bases between them. The CDR3 sequence is 13 residues long. DNA for the CDR3: TGTGCCAGCAGCCCGGACAGCTGGGAAAAACTGTTTTTT. Protein: CASSPDSWEKLFF. Looking up the rest from reference TRBV14 and TRBJ1-4 gives the full variable domain: EAGVTQFPSHSVIEKGQTVTLRCDPISGHDNLYWYRRVMGKEIKFLLHFVKESKQDESGMPNNRFLAERTGGTYSTLKVQPAELEDSGVYFCASSPDSWEKLFFGSGTQLSVL.

V gene TRBV10-2 combines with J gene TRBJ1-1; 7 positions agree with TRBD1. The V gene's germline CDR1 is WSHSY and CDR2 SAAADI. CDR3 size: 19 residues. V lost 7 bases, J lost 1 base, and 21 bases stayed unmatched. The CDR3, as DNA: TGCGCCAGCAACCGAGACCCGCTACAGGGGCTCGGGGCGAACACTGAAGCTTTCTTT. It specifies CASNRDPLQGLGANTEAFF.

The gene calls are TRBV7-8 and TRBJ2-3, with 13 bases identical to TRBD2. Germline V gene lookup returns CDR1 SGHVS and CDR2 FQNEAQ. This CDR3 comprises 16 residues. V shed 4 bases and J 5 bases; nucleotides not matched to a gene: 6. CDR3 sequence (DNA): TGTGCCAGCAGCTCACTAGCGGGAGGGCCTGGAGATACGCAGTATTTT. This gives the protein CASSSLAGGPGDTQYF.

This clone was picked up one time. The chain couples TRBV6-6 to TRBJ1-5; the D gene is possibly TRBD1 (5 bases). The V end was cut by 8 bases, the J end by 7 bases, with 12 bases between. This CDR3 region has 12 residues. The germline CDR1 and CDR2 sequences are MNHNY and SVGAGI (reference sequence). The CDR3 sequence: CASGDRNQPQHF. CDR3 coding DNA: TGTGCCAGCGGAGACAGAAACCAGCCCCAGCATTTT.

This chain connects TRBV5-4 to TRBJ1-6, with no clear D. V was clipped by 0 bases and J by 4 bases, with 8 bases between them. The germline V gene encodes CDR1 SGHNT and CDR2 YYREEE (reference sequence). CDR3 size: 15 residues. The CDR3 loop is CASSLVSGYNSPLHF. The CDR3 nucleotides read TGTGCCAGCAGCTTGGTCTCGGGTTATAATTCACCCCTCCACTTT.

The chain recombines TRBV6-5 with TRBJ1-1; a possible D gene is TRBD1 (5 bases). Germline CDR1 and CDR2: MNHEY and SVGAGI. Trimming cost V 5 bases and J 8 bases, with 12 bases left between them. This CDR3 contains 12 residues. The CDR3 DNA is TGTGCCAGCAGTGGGATGGGGCACGAAGCTTTCTTT. It yields the protein CASSGMGHEAFF.

The chain couples TRBV11-2 to TRBJ2-7; D may be TRBD1 (5 bases). V lost 3 bases and J 0 bases, leaving 12 bases between the germline ends. Germline loops: CDR1 SGHAT, CDR2 FQNNGV. The CDR3 consists of 15 residues. The CDR3 reads CASSLTDLSSYEQYF. As DNA, the CDR3 is TGTGCCAGCAGCTTGACAGACCTGAGCTCCTACGAGCAGTACTTC.